This TCR beta chain was recorded in a study of shared clonotypes between healthy human individuals. The CDR3 totals 14 residues. Trimming pared 3 bases from V and 6 bases from J, leaving 14 bases between. Looked up from germline, CDR1 is SEHNR and CDR2 is FQNEAQ (reference sequence). This clone has just one count. Its antigen remains unidentified. Sorted-subset replicate PCRs used about 180 ng DNA, some 30,000 T cell genomes. The method was immunoSEQ multiplex PCR; TCRdb's version includes in-frame clones alone and lacks a portion of them. The sample consists of around 1,900,000 clones, around 93% of them appearing once. Study-wide results and caveats: Naive CD4 clonotypes were shared across several donors at about 5.2%.

Naive CD8 populations comprised CD45RO-negative cells positively selected for CCR7, excluding terminally differentiated effector memory CD45RA+ cells. Healthy and HIV-negative, the adult donors had no recent acute infections or vaccinations. The material sequenced was naive CD8+ T cells from PBMCs. The chain joins TRBV7-9 to TRBJ1-1; D perhaps matches TRBD1 (5 bases). The sequence was collected from a man younger than 35 in good health. Some clones in this sample may be carry-over from other donors' samples. CDR3 bases: TGTGCCAGCAGCTTGGTTATGGGGGGTGCTGAAGCTTTCTTT. Translation: CASSLVMGGAEAFF.